A selection of T cell receptor beta chains follows, all from one sample in a study of graft-versus-host responses after intestinal transplantation. Sequencing was performed with immunoSEQ multiplex PCR; in TCRdb, only in-frame clones are kept and a portion is missing. Here the sample spans 95,000 to 110,000 clones, roughly 89% being singletons. No antigen has been identified for these receptors. This specimen consisted of unstimulated CD4+ T cells sorted from spleen or lymph node cells, obtained before transplant. These receptors were obtained from a human donor who was the organ donor for an intestinal transplant. Both conserved end residues are trimmed from each CDR3. Clone size, where shown, is once, few, many, or a class for clones that have expanded.

clone_size v_call cdr3_aa
. TRBV11-2 ASSLGEGSSYEQY
. TRBV7-2 ASSLEGLRNHGYT
once TRBV6-6 ASSTGQGAEPQH
. TRBV7-9 ASRPQGAGELF
. TRBV5-4 ASSLDPFANTGELF
. TRBV5-1 ASSPSSGGYEQY
. TRBV5-1 ASSPTLGETQY
. TRBV2 ASNGQGPFQY
. TRBV18 ASSPGGDTEAF
. TRBV5-1 ASSLEGVRTDTQY
. TRBV4-1 ASSQDQSYGYT
. TRBV4-2 ASSPRSGTGVSPLH
. TRBV30 AWSVREANTGELF
few TRBV11-3 ASSLARTRAGANVLT
once TRBV19 ASSIGQLAF
. TRBV7-2 ASSLAVSLTNEKLF
. TRBV9 ASSVGQAGNTIY
. TRBV4-2 ASSQNEWGSGANVLT
. TRBV7-2 ASSLVAGRNEKLF
once TRBV28 ASIPNDRGGQY
. TRBV6-4 ASSSRRDGELF
. TRBV7-6 ASSPRDRGTTDTQY
. TRBV10-3 AIRQSNGQCT
few TRBV2 ASTREVSGEQF
. TRBV29-1 SAGTGTNSPLH
. TRBV7-6 ASSFGGAGTDTQY
. TRBV5-1 ASSLVLAGTYEQY
. TRBV19 ASTPRGVETQY
. TRBV5-1 ASSLVPTSGNYEQY
once TRBV18 ASSPWQDSYEQY
. TRBV11-2 ASGLAQETQY
. TRBV6-1 ATVRVYEQY
. TRBV5-1 ASSLEGPMYEQY
. TRBV7-3 ASSRTGGGDEQY
. TRBV11-2 ASSRDNSYNEQF
. TRBV10-2 ASSGDSARIQY
. TRBV4-1 ASSGRQVSERAYNEQF
. TRBV6-1 ASSFDGYGYT